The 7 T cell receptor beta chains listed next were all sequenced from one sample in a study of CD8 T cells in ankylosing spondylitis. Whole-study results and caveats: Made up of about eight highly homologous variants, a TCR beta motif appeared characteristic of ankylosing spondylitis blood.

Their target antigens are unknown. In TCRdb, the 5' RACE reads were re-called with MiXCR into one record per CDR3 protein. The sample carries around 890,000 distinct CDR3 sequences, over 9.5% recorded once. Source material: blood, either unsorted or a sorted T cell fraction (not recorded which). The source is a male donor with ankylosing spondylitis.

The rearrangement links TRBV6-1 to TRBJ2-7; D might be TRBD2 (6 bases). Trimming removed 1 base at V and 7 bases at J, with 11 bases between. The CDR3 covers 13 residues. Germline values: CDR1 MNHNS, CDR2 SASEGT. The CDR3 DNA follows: TGTGCCAGCAGTGAAGTGGGGGGTGTTGAGCAGTACTTC. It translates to CASSEVGGVEQYF.

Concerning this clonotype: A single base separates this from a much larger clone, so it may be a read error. CDR3 residues: CASSYDSNYGYSF. The CDR3 region has the DNA TGTGCCAGCAGTTACGACAGTAACTATGGCTACTCCTTC. The J gene is TRBJ1-2, the V gene TRBV6-5, with D tentatively TRBD1 (5 bases). CDR1 and CDR2 from the germline V gene are MNHEY and SVGAGI. CDR3 length: 13 residues.

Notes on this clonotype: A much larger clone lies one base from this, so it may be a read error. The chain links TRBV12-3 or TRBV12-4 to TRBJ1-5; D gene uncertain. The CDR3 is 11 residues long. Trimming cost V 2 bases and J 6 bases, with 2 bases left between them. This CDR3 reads CASSLSQPQHF. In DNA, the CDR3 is TGTGCCAGCAGTTTAAGTCAGCCCCAGCATTTT.

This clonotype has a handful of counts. CDR3 sequence: CASSDGTDYGYTF. The CDR3 DNA reads TGTGCCAGCAGTGACGGGACAGACTATGGCTACACCTTC. V gene TRBV6-6 combines with J gene TRBJ1-2; TRBD1 agrees at 7 bases. J was trimmed by 3 bases and V by 5 bases; bases with no gene match: 3. Germline V gene lookup returns CDR1 MNHNY and CDR2 SVGAGI (reference sequence). The CDR3 sequence is 13 residues long.

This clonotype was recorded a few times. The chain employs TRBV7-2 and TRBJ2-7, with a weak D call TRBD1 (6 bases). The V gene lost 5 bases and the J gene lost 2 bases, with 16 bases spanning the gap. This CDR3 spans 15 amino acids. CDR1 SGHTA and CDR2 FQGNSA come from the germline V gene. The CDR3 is CASSNQPTGTYEQYF. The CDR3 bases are TGTGCCAGCAGCAACCAACCGACAGGCACCTACGAGCAGTACTTC.

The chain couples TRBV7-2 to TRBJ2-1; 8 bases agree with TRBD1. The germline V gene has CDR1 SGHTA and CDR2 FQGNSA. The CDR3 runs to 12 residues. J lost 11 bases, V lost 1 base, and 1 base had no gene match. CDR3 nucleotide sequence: TGTGCCAGCAGCTTAGACAGGGGGAAGCAGTTCTTC. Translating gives CASSLDRGKQFF.

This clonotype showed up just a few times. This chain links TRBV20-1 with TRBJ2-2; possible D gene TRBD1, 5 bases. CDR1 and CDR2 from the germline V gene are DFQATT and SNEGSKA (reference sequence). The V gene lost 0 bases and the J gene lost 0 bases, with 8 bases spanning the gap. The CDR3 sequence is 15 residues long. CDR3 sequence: CSARDQGTNTGELFF. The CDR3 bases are TGCAGTGCTAGAGATCAGGGAACGAACACCGGGGAGCTGTTTTTT.